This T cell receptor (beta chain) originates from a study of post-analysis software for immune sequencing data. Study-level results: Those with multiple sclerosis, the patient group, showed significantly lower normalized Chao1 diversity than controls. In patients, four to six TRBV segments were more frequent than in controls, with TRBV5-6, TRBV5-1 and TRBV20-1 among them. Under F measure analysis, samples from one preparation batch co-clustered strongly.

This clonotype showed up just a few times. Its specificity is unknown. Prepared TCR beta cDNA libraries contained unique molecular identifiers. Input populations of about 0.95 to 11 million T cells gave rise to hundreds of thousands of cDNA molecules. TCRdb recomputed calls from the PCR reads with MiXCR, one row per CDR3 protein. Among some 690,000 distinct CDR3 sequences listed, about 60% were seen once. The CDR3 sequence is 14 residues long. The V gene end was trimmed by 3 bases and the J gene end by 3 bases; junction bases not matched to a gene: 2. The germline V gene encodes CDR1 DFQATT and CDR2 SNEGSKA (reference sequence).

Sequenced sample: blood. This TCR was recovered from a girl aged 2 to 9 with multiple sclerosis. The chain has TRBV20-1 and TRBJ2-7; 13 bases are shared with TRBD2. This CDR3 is CSASGLAGVYEQYF. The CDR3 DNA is TGCAGTGCTAGTGGACTAGCGGGGGTCTACGAGCAGTACTTC.